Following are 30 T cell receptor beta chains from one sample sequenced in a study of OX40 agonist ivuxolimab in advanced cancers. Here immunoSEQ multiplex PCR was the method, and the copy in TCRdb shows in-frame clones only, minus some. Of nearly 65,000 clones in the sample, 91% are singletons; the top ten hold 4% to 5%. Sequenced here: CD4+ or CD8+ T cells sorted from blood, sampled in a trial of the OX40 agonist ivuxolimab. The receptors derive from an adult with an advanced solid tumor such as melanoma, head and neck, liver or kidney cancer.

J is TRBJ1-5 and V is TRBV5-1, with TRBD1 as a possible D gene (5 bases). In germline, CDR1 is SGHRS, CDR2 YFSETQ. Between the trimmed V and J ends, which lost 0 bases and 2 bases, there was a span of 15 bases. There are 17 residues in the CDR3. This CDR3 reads CASSLVGPGGGNQPQHF. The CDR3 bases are TGCGCCAGCAGCTTGGTGGGTCCCGGGGGGGGCAATCAGCCCCAGCATTTT.

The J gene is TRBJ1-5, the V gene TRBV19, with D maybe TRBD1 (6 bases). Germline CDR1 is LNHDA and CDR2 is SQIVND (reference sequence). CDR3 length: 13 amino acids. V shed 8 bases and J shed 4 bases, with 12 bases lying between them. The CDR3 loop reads CASSWTVNQPQHF. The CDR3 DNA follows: TGTGCCAGTTCCTGGACAGTTAATCAGCCCCAGCATTTT.

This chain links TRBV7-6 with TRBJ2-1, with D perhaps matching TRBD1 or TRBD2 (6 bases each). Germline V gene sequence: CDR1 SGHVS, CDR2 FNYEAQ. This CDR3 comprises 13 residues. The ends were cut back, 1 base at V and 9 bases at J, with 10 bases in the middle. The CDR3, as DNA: TGTGCCAGCAGCTTAGAGGGGGGCGGTGAGCAGTTCTTC. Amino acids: CASSLEGGGEQFF.

The CDR3 region has the DNA TGTGCCAGCAGTTTTCAACCAGGCATATTCAACTATGGCTACACCTTC. This encodes CASSFQPGIFNYGYTF. J is TRBJ1-2 and V is TRBV28, with no clear D. V lost 3 bases and J lost 2, with 16 bases in between. Looked up from germline, CDR1 is MDHEN and CDR2 is SYDVKM. The CDR3 spans 16 residues.

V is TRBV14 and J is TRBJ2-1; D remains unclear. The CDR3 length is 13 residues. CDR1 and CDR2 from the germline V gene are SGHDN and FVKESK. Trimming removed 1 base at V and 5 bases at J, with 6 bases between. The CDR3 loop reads CASSQVANNEQFF. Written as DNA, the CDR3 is TGTGCCAGCAGCCAAGTAGCCAACAATGAGCAGTTCTTC.

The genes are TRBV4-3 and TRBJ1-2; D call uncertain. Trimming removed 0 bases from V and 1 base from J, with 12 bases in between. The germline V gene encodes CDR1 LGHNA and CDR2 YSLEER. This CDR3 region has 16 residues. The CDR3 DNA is TGCGCCAGCAGCCAAGAAAGGCCTTTCCTTAACTATGGCTACACCTTC. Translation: CASSQERPFLNYGYTF.

The CDR3 protein is CASTTVAENEQFF. Written as DNA, the CDR3 is TGTGCCAGTACTACCGTTGCGGAAAATGAGCAGTTCTTC. The chain employs TRBV19 and TRBJ2-1; no firm D call. Trimming left V 7 bases short and J 7 bases short, with 14 bases between. CDR1 and CDR2 (germline): LNHDA, SQIVND (reference sequence). CDR3 size: 13 residues. Filled out from reference TRBV19 and TRBJ2-1, the complete variable domain reads DGGITQSPKYLFRKEGQNVTLSCEQNLNHDAMYWYRQDPGQGLRLIYYSQIVNDFQKGDIAEGYSVSREKKESFPLTVTSAQKNPTAFYLCASTTVAENEQFFGPGTRLTVL.

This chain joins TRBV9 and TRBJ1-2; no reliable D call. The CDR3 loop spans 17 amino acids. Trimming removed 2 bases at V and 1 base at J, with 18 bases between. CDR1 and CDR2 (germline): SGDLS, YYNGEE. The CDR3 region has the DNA TGTGCCAGCAGCGTGGCCCCAAACCCCAATCTTAACTATGGCTACACCTTC. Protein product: CASSVAPNPNLNYGYTF. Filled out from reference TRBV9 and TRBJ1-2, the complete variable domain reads DSGVTQTPKHLITATGQRVTLRCSPRSGDLSVYWYQQSLDQGLQFLIQYYNGEERAKGNILERFSAQQFPDLHSELNLSSLELGDSALYFCASSVAPNPNLNYGYTFGSGTRLTVV.

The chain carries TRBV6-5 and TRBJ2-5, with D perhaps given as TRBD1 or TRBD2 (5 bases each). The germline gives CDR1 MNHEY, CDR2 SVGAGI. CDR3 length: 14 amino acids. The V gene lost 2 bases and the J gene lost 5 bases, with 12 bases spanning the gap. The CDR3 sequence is CASSYPGPRETQYF. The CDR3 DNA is TGTGCCAGCAGTTACCCGGGACCACGGGAGACCCAGTACTTC.

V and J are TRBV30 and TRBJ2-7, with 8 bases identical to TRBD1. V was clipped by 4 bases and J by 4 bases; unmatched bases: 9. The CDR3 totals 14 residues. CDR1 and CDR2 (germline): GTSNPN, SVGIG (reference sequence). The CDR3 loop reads CAWNPGQGDYEQYF. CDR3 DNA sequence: TGTGCCTGGAATCCAGGACAGGGTGATTACGAGCAGTACTTC.

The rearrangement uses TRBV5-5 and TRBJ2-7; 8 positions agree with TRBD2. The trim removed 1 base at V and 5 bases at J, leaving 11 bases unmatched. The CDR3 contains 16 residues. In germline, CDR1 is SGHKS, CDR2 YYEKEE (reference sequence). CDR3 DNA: TGTGCCAGCAGCTTGTGGGGCCGGGGGGGACCCCACGAGCAGTACGTC. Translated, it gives CASSLWGRGGPHEQYV.

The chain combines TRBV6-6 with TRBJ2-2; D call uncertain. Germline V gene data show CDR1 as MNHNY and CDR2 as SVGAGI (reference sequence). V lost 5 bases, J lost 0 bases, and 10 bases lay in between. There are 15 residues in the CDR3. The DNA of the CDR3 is TGTGCCAGCAGTAGGGCGGTAGCGAACACCGGGGAGCTGTTTTTT. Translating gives CASSRAVANTGELFF.

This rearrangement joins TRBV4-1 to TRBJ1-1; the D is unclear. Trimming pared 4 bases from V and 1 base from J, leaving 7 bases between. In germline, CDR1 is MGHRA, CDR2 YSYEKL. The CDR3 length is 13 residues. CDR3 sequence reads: CASSPSGNTEAFF. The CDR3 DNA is TGCGCCAGCAGCCCGTCCGGGAACACTGAAGCTTTCTTT.

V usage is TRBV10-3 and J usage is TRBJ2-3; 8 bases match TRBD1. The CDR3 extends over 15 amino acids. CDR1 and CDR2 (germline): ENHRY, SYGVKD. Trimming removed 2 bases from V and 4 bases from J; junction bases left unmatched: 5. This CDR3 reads CAISELDRVADTQYF. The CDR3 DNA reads TGTGCCATCAGTGAGCTGGACAGGGTGGCAGATACGCAGTATTTT.

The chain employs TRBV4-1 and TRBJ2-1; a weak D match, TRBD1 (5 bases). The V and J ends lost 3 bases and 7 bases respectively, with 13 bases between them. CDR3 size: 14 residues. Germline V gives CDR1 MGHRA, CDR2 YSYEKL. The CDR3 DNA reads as TGCGCCAGCAGCCAGGGCCAGGGCTGGAATGAGCAGTTCTTC. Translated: CASSQGQGWNEQFF.

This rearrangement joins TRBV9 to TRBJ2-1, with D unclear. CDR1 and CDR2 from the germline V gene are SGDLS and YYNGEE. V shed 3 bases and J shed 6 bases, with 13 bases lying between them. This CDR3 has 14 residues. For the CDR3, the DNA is TGTGCCAGCAGCGGGGGTGGTGGCGGCAATGAGCAGTTCTTC. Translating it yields CASSGGGGGNEQFF. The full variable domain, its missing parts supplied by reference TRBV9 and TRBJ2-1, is DSGVTQTPKHLITATGQRVTLRCSPRSGDLSVYWYQQSLDQGLQFLIQYYNGEERAKGNILERFSAQQFPDLHSELNLSSLELGDSALYFCASSGGGGGNEQFFGPGTRLTVL.

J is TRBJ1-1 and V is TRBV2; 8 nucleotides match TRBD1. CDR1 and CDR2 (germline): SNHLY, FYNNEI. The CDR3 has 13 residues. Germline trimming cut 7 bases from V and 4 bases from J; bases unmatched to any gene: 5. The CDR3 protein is CASTPTGGTEAFF. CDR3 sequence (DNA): TGTGCCAGCACACCAACAGGGGGCACTGAAGCTTTCTTT.

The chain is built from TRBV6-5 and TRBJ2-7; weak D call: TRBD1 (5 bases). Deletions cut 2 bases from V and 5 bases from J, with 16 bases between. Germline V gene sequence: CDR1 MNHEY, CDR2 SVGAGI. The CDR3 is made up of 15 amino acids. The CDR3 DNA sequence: TGTGCCAGCAGTTACCGGAAAGAAATGGGGCACGAGCAGTACGTC. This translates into CASSYRKEMGHEQYV.

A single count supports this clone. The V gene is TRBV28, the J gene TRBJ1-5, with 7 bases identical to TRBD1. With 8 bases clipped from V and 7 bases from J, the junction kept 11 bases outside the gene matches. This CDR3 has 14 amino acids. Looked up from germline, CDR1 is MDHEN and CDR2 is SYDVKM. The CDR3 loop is CASRQGQRSQPQHF. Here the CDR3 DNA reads TGTGCCAGCCGACAGGGACAGAGAAGCCAGCCCCAGCATTTT.

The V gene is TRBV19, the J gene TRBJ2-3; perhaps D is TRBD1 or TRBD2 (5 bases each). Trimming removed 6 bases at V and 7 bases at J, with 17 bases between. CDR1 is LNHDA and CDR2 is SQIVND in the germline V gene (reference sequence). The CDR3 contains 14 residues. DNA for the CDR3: TGTGCCAGTAGCCCAGGGACCAGGAGCTATACGCAGTATTTT. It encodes CASSPGTRSYTQYF. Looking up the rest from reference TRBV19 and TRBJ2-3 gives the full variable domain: DGGITQSPKYLFRKEGQNVTLSCEQNLNHDAMYWYRQDPGQGLRLIYYSQIVNDFQKGDIAEGYSVSREKKESFPLTVTSAQKNPTAFYLCASSPGTRSYTQYFGPGTRLTVL.

The CDR3 region has the DNA TGTGCCAGCAGTGGGGCTTGGGGGTATAGCACTGAAGCTTTCTTT. Protein: CASSGAWGYSTEAFF. The chain has TRBV5-8 and TRBJ1-1; a weak D match, TRBD1 (5 bases). Trimming took off 5 bases at V and 4 bases at J, with 18 bases between the two ends. Germline V gene sequence: CDR1 SGHTS, CDR2 YDEGEE. The CDR3 length is 15 residues.

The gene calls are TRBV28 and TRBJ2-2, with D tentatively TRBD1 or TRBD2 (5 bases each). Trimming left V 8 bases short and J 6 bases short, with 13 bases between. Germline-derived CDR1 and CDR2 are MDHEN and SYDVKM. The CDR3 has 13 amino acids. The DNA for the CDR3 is TGTGCCAGCGGTAGAGGGGTAGCCGGGGAGCTGTTTTTT. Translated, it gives CASGRGVAGELFF.

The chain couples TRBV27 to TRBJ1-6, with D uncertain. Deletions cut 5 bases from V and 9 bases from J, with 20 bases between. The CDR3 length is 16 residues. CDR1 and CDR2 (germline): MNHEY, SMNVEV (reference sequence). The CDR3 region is CASSPLQTVPSSPLHF. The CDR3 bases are TGTGCCAGCAGTCCGCTACAGACGGTTCCCAGTTCACCCCTCCACTTT.

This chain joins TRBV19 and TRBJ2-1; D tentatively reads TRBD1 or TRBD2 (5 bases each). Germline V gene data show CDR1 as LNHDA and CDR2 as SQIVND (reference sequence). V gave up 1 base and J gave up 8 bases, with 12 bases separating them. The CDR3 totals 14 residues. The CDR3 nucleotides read TGTGCCAGTAGTATAGTGTCCGGGACCGATGAGCAGTTCTTC. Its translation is CASSIVSGTDEQFF.

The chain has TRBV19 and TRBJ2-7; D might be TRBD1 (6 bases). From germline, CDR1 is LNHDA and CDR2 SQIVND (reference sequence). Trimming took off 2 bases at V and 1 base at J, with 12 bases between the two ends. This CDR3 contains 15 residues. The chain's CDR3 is CASSISDSLSYEQYF. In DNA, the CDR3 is TGTGCCAGTAGTATATCGGACAGTCTTTCCTACGAGCAGTACTTC.

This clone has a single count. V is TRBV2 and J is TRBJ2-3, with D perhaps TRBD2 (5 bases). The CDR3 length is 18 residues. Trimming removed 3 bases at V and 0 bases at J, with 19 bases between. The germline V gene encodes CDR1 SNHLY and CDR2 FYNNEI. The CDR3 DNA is TGTGCCAGCAGTGACCCGATAGCTCGGGGTCATAGCACAGATACGCAGTATTTT. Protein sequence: CASSDPIARGHSTDTQYF. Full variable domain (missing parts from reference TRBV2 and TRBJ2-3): EPEVTQTPSHQVTQMGQEVILRCVPISNHLYFYWYRQILGQKVEFLVSFYNNEISEKSEIFDDQFSVERPDGSNFTLKIRSTKLEDSAMYFCASSDPIARGHSTDTQYFGPGTRLTVL.

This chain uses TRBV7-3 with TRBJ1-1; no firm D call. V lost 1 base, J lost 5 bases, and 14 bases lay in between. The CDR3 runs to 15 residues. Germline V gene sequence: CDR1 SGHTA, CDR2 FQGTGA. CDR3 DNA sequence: TGTGCCAGCAGCTTAATTGTGGGTTATGATACTGAAGCTTTCTTT. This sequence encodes CASSLIVGYDTEAFF.

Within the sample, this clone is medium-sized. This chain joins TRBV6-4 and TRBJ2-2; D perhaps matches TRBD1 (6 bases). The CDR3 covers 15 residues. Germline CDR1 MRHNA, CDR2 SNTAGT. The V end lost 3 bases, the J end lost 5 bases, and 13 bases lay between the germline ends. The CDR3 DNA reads TGTGCCAGCAGTGAGACAGGCGACGGTACCGGGGAGCTGTTTTTT. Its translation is CASSETGDGTGELFF.

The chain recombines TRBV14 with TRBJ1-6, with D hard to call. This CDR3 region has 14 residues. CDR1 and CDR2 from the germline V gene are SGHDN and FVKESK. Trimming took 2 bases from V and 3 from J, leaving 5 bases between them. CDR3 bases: TGTGCCAGCAGCCAAACGTACTATAATTCACCCCTCCACTTT. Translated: CASSQTYYNSPLHF.

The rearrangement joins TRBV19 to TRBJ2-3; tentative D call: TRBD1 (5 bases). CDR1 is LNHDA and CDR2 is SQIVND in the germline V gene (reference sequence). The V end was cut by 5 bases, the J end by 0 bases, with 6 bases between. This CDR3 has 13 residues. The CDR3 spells CASSPGSTDTQYF. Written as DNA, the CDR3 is TGTGCCAGTAGTCCAGGGAGCACAGATACGCAGTATTTT.